Shown below are 13 T cell receptor beta chains from a single sample sequenced in a study of glioma-infiltrating T cells. Amplification of TCR alpha and beta CDR3 regions from RNA used iRepertoire nested multiplex PCR. MiXCR, run by TCRdb on the multiplex PCR reads, gives a single entry per CDR3 protein. Among more than 110,000 distinct CDR3 sequences, 35% to 50% were seen once, and the ten largest hold 20% to 25%. Sequenced material: glioma tissue, nonneoplastic brain tissue, or PBMCs (not recorded which). These receptors all stem from a human donor with low-grade glioma or glioblastoma, undergoing nonglioma brain surgery, or in good health (not recorded which).

A few counts support this clonotype. The J gene is TRBJ2-7, the V gene TRBV6-1, with 11 bases aligning to TRBD1. The V gene's germline CDR1 is MNHNS and CDR2 SASEGT. CDR3 length: 13 amino acids. The V gene end was trimmed by 6 bases and the J gene end by 9 bases; junction bases not matched to a gene: 7. The CDR3 DNA reads as TGTGCCAGCAGGTGGACAGGGGGCGCCTTGCAGTACTTC. Residues: CASRWTGGALQYF.

The J gene is TRBJ1-5, the V gene TRBV27; D remains ambiguous. V dropped 3 bases and J dropped 6 bases, with 12 bases sitting between them. CDR3 length: 14 residues. Germline V gives CDR1 MNHEY, CDR2 SMNVEV (reference sequence). The chain's CDR3 is CASSFGSLGQPQHF. CDR3 nucleotides: TGTGCCAGCAGTTTCGGTAGTTTAGGTCAGCCCCAGCATTTT.

This clonotype was picked up a small number of times. This rearrangement joins TRBV6-1 to TRBJ2-1; D uncertain. Germline assignment: CDR1 MNHNS and CDR2 SASEGT. This CDR3 region has 12 residues. V was cut by 5 bases and J by 4 bases, with 6 bases left in between. The CDR3 sequence: CASSPRYNEQFF. CDR3 nucleotides: TGTGCCAGCAGTCCTCGATACAATGAGCAGTTCTTC.

The V gene is TRBV2, the J gene TRBJ2-1; 11 nucleotides agree with TRBD1. The V gene end was trimmed by 6 bases and the J gene end by 5 bases; junction bases not matched to a gene: 6. There are 15 residues in the CDR3. Germline CDR1 SNHLY, CDR2 FYNNEI. The CDR3 coding sequence is TGTGCCAGCAGAGAAAGGACAGGGGGCCACAATGAGCAGTTCTTC. It yields the protein CASRERTGGHNEQFF.

V and J are TRBV12-3 or TRBV12-4 and TRBJ1-5; no reliable D call. The CDR3 spans 12 residues. V was cut by 7 bases and J by 7 bases, with 11 bases left in between. The CDR3 bases are TGTGCCAGCAATCCGTCACAACAGCCCCAGCATTTT. As protein: CASNPSQQPQHF.

This clonotype has more than one count but fewer than ten. The chain joins TRBV10-1 to TRBJ2-5; the D is unclear. The CDR3 has 13 residues. Germline V gene data show CDR1 as WNHNN and CDR2 as SYGVQD (reference sequence). V was trimmed by 0 bases and J by 5 bases, leaving 7 bases between them. CDR3 residues: CASSESFKETQYF. CDR3 in DNA: TGCGCCAGCAGTGAGTCGTTCAAGGAGACCCAGTACTTC.

The CDR3 DNA follows: TGTGCCAGCAATAGACTAGCGGGGAGAAGCTCCTACAATGAGCAGTTCTTC. This sequence encodes CASNRLAGRSSYNEQFF. The chain employs TRBV6-2 or TRBV6-3 and TRBJ2-1; TRBD2 aligns across 11 bases. This CDR3 comprises 17 residues. Germline loops: CDR1 MNHEY, CDR2 SVGEGT. Trimming took 7 bases from V and 0 from J; bases not matched to a gene: 8.

V usage is TRBV19 and J usage is TRBJ2-1, with D possibly being TRBD2 (5 bases). The germline V gene encodes CDR1 LNHDA and CDR2 SQIVND (reference sequence). The ends were cut back, 8 bases at V and 6 bases at J, with 14 bases in the middle. The CDR3 loop spans 13 amino acids. Here the CDR3 DNA reads TGTGCCAGTTCGTGGAGGAACAGCAATGAGCAGTTCTTC. Translation gives CASSWRNSNEQFF.

The chain employs TRBV20-1 and TRBJ2-5, with D possibly TRBD2 on 6 matching bases. CDR3 length: 14 residues. CDR1 and CDR2 from the germline V gene are DFQATT and SNEGSKA (reference sequence). The V and J ends lost 0 bases and 4 bases respectively, with 12 bases between them. CDR3 amino acids: CSARDELAGETQYF. The CDR3 DNA follows: TGCAGTGCTAGAGATGAACTAGCAGGAGAGACCCAGTACTTC.

This clonotype turned up a few times. The chain combines TRBV7-2 with TRBJ2-5, with D uncertain. Germline CDR1 is SGHTA and CDR2 is FQGNSA. The CDR3 contains 13 residues. V was cut by 5 bases and J by 7 bases, with 14 bases left in between. CDR3 DNA: TGTGCCAGCAGCCCACGGGCGGCATGGACCCAGTACTTC. Translating gives CASSPRAAWTQYF.

This clonotype was detected only a few times. The chain is built from TRBV14 and TRBJ2-1; no reliable D call. Germline V lookup: CDR1 SGHDN, CDR2 FVKESK. V dropped 2 bases and J dropped 9 bases, with 8 bases sitting between them. The CDR3 runs 12 residues. In DNA, the CDR3 is TGTGCCAGCAGCCAACCCCCCCGTGAGCAGTTCTTC. It is translated as CASSQPPREQFF.

The chain links TRBV20-1 to TRBJ2-1; 12 nucleotides agree with TRBD1. J was trimmed by 8 bases and V by 2 bases; bases with no gene match: 1. CDR1 and CDR2 (germline): DFQATT, SNEGSKA (reference sequence). The length of the CDR3 is 13 residues. For the CDR3, the DNA is TGCAGTGCTAGAAGGGACAGGGGGCATGAGCAGTTCTTC. Amino acid sequence: CSARRDRGHEQFF.

This clonotype showed up many times. The V call is TRBV28, the J call TRBJ2-2; maybe TRBD1 (6 bases). This CDR3 region has 14 residues. CDR1 MDHEN and CDR2 SYDVKM come from the germline V gene. V gave up 10 bases and J gave up 2 bases, with 14 bases separating them. The CDR3, as DNA: TGTGCCACCCAGGGGAAACTTAACACCGGGGAGCTGTTTTTT. It encodes CATQGKLNTGELFF. Full variable domain (outside the CDR3, taken from reference TRBV28 and TRBJ2-2): DVKVTQSSRYLVKRTGEKVFLECVQDMDHENMFWYRQDPGLGLRLIYFSYDVKMKEKGDIPEGYSVSREKKERFSLILESASTNQTSMYLCATQGKLNTGELFFGEGSRLTVL.